Shown below are 28 T cell receptor beta chains from a single sample sequenced in a study of CD8+CD57+ T cells in acquired aplastic anemia. TCR beta VDJ and CDR3 profiling used genomic DNA as template. TCRdb reanalysed the reads using MiXCR and keeps one entry per CDR3 protein. The sample includes 65,000 or so distinct CDR3 sequences, about 50% seen only once; the top ten take 2% to 2.5%. The sequenced material came from sorted CD4+, CD8+, or CD8+CD57+ T cells (not recorded which) from PBMCs. The receptor set was obtained from a human donor in good health, serving as a control.

This clonotype has at least ten counts. The rearrangement joins TRBV19 to TRBJ2-1, with 10 bases matching TRBD2. The CDR3 has 15 amino acids. The V gene end was trimmed by 10 bases and the J gene end by 6 bases; junction bases not matched to a gene: 12. Germline V gene sequence: CDR1 LNHDA, CDR2 SQIVND (reference sequence). DNA for the CDR3: TGTGCCACACGATTAGCGGGAGGTAGGAGCAATGAGCAGTTCTTC. This translates into CATRLAGGRSNEQFF.

This clonotype was recorded a few times. The chain recombines TRBV9 with TRBJ1-2; D call uncertain. The CDR3 loop spans 14 amino acids. Trimming shortened V by 0 bases and J by 4 bases, and 10 bases separated the two germline ends. The germline V gene has CDR1 SGDLS and CDR2 YYNGEE. CDR3 bases: TGTGCCAGCAGCGTAGACGCAGGAGGCTATGGCTACACCTTC. Translation: CASSVDAGGYGYTF.

The chain employs TRBV20-1 and TRBJ2-5; 11 nucleotides line up with TRBD2. Germline assignment: CDR1 DFQATT and CDR2 SNEGSKA (reference sequence). This CDR3 is built from 15 residues. Trimming took 4 bases from V and 5 from J; bases not matched to a gene: 9. This CDR3 reads CSAKGSSGGMETQYF. In DNA, the CDR3 is TGCAGTGCTAAGGGGTCTAGCGGGGGGATGGAGACCCAGTACTTC.

The chain combines TRBV20-1 with TRBJ2-3; 7 bases match TRBD2. The ends lost 7 bases at V and 0 bases at J; junction bases unmatched: 4. This CDR3 is built from 13 residues. CDR1 is DFQATT, CDR2 SNEGSKA, per germline (reference sequence). The CDR3 coding sequence is TGCAGTGAATTGGGGGGGAGCACAGATACGCAGTATTTT. Translated: CSELGGSTDTQYF.

The table lists this clonotype with many counts. The chain has TRBV20-1 and TRBJ1-5; no clear D. Looked up from germline, CDR1 is DFQATT and CDR2 is SNEGSKA (reference sequence). The CDR3 contains 12 residues. Trimming removed 3 bases at V and 9 bases at J, with 12 bases between. The CDR3 nucleotides read TGCAGTGCTAGGGTTATCAATGGGCCCCAGCATTTT. Translating it yields CSARVINGPQHF.

The chain joins TRBV7-8 to TRBJ2-5; D ambiguous. The germline V gene encodes CDR1 SGHVS and CDR2 FQNEAQ. The CDR3 covers 13 residues. The germline V and J ends were trimmed by 7 bases and 4 bases, with 13 bases remaining between them. Here the CDR3 DNA reads TGTGCCAGCAAAATCGGTGTACGAGAGACCCAGTACTTC. Translation gives CASKIGVRETQYF.

This clonotype was picked up a small number of times. The gene calls are TRBV19 and TRBJ1-5, with a possible D match to TRBD1 (6 bases). Deletions cut 7 bases from V and 7 bases from J, with 14 bases between. This CDR3 has 13 amino acids. Germline CDR1 is LNHDA and CDR2 is SQIVND (reference sequence). CDR3 coding DNA: TGTGCCAGTAAATCAGGGGTTGGCCAGCCCCAGCATTTT. Residues: CASKSGVGQPQHF.

V usage is TRBV2 and J usage is TRBJ2-7; D is ambiguous. Germline V gene data show CDR1 as SNHLY and CDR2 as FYNNEI. CDR3 length: 10 amino acids. V lost 6 bases to trimming and J lost 7 bases, with 7 bases between them. CDR3: CASSLNEQYF. The CDR3 region has the DNA TGTGCCAGCAGCCTGAATGAGCAGTACTTC.

This clonotype was picked up a small number of times. Mismatch with germline at one junction end may stem from a read error. The rearrangement joins TRBV19 to TRBJ2-7, with D possibly matching TRBD1 (6 bases). The germline V gene has CDR1 LNHDA and CDR2 SQIVND (reference sequence). The CDR3 spans 14 residues. Here the CDR3 reads CASRGTTNSYEQHF. CDR3 DNA: TGTGCCAGTAGGGGGACAACTAACTCCTACGAGCAGCACTTC.

This clonotype was counted at least ten times. This chain connects TRBV11-3 to TRBJ1-2; D is unclear. The CDR3 extends over 13 amino acids. With 5 bases removed from V and 3 bases from J, the gap between germline ends came to 10 bases. Germline V gene lookup returns CDR1 SGHNT and CDR2 YENEEA. DNA of the CDR3: TGTGCCAGCAGCCCGGACCATTACTATGGCTACACCTTC. It yields the protein CASSPDHYYGYTF.

In this sample, this clonotype is medium-sized. V and J are TRBV19 and TRBJ2-7, with D possibly being TRBD1 (5 bases). V dropped 1 base and J dropped 1 base, with 11 bases sitting between them. Germline V gene sequence: CDR1 LNHDA, CDR2 SQIVND (reference sequence). This CDR3 region has 15 residues. This chain's CDR3 is CASSIGLGVSYEQYF. CDR3 DNA: TGTGCCAGTAGTATAGGGCTAGGGGTATCCTACGAGCAGTACTTC.

This clonotype was detected only once. V gene TRBV20-1 combines with J gene TRBJ2-1; D uncertain. The ends were cut back, 3 bases at V and 5 bases at J, with 14 bases in the middle. In germline, CDR1 is DFQATT, CDR2 SNEGSKA (reference sequence). This CDR3 is 14 amino acids long. The CDR3 DNA follows: TGCAGTGCTAGTGCTCGGACGGACGACAATGAGCAGTTCTTC. Its protein is CSASARTDDNEQFF.

The chain recombines TRBV7-6 with TRBJ2-3, with a possible D match to TRBD2 (5 bases). V was cut by 0 bases and J by 4 bases, with 8 bases left in between. Germline V gives CDR1 SGHVS, CDR2 FNYEAQ. The CDR3 is 14 residues long. CDR3 bases: TGTGCCAGCAGCTTAGCTGAGGGCCCAGATACGCAGTATTTT. Amino acid sequence: CASSLAEGPDTQYF.

This clonotype was seen many times. The CDR3 sequence: CASSLAGLETQYF. The CDR3 DNA is TGTGCCAGCAGTTTAGCGGGATTGGAGACCCAGTACTTC. V is TRBV27 and J is TRBJ2-5; D might be TRBD2 (6 bases). The CDR3 totals 13 residues. V was trimmed by 2 bases and J by 5 bases, leaving 9 bases between them. From germline, CDR1 is MNHEY and CDR2 SMNVEV (reference sequence).

This chain joins TRBV19 and TRBJ1-1; TRBD1 aligns across 8 bases. The germline gives CDR1 LNHDA, CDR2 SQIVND (reference sequence). The CDR3 length is 16 residues. V lost 6 bases, J lost 6 bases, and 15 bases stayed unmatched. The CDR3 DNA follows: TGTGCCAGTAGGCCGGGACAGGTGGGCAAGGGCGCTGAAGCTTTCTTT. It yields the protein CASRPGQVGKGAEAFF.

The chain uses TRBV10-3 and TRBJ2-6; D tentatively reads TRBD1 or TRBD2 (6 bases each). Looked up from germline, CDR1 is ENHRY and CDR2 is SYGVKD. This CDR3 spans 17 amino acids. V was trimmed by 4 bases and J by 0 bases, leaving 13 bases between them. DNA of the CDR3: TGTGCCATCAGTGTTGGAGGGGGTAGCTCTGGGGCCAACGTCCTGACTTTC. This encodes CAISVGGGSSGANVLTF.

This clonotype was detected many times. The DNA for the CDR3 is TGTGCCAGCGCCACACTGGGGCAGGGAAAAGAGACCCAGTACTTC. Amino acid sequence: CASATLGQGKETQYF. The rearrangement uses TRBV28 and TRBJ2-5, with D possibly being TRBD1 (5 bases). Germline loops: CDR1 MDHEN, CDR2 SYDVKM. The CDR3 covers 15 residues. Trimming stripped 8 bases from V and 3 bases from J, with 19 bases between. The full variable domain, rest sourced from reference TRBV28 and TRBJ2-5, is DVKVTQSSRYLVKRTGEKVFLECVQDMDHENMFWYRQDPGLGLRLIYFSYDVKMKEKGDIPEGYSVSREKKERFSLILESASTNQTSMYLCASATLGQGKETQYFGPGTRLLVL.

V and J are TRBV19 and TRBJ2-7; D is undetermined. The V end was cut by 5 bases, the J end by 7 bases, with 9 bases between. Germline CDR1 LNHDA, CDR2 SQIVND (reference sequence). CDR3 length: 11 residues. DNA of the CDR3: TGTGCCAGTAGTTCGTACAATGAGCAGTACTTC. Its translation: CASSSYNEQYF. Based on the CDR3 plus reference TRBV19 and TRBJ2-7, the full variable domain is DGGITQSPKYLFRKEGQNVTLSCEQNLNHDAMYWYRQDPGQGLRLIYYSQIVNDFQKGDIAEGYSVSREKKESFPLTVTSAQKNPTAFYLCASSSYNEQYFGPGTRLTVT.

The chain carries TRBV19 and TRBJ1-6; D is perhaps TRBD1 (6 bases). The CDR3 is made up of 14 amino acids. Germline V CDR1 and CDR2: LNHDA, SQIVND (reference sequence). V lost 6 bases, J lost 9 bases, and 15 bases lay in between. CDR3 residues: CASRPTGRGSPLHF. CDR3 DNA: TGTGCCAGTAGACCTACAGGGAGGGGTTCACCCCTCCACTTT.

The chain joins TRBV7-6 to TRBJ2-2; tentatively, D is TRBD2 (6 bases). The CDR3 is 16 residues long. Trimming took off 5 bases at V and 4 bases at J, with 17 bases between the two ends. The germline V gene has CDR1 SGHVS and CDR2 FNYEAQ. The CDR3 DNA reads as TGTGCCAGCAGCCCCAGACCGGGGGTAGGCACCGGGGAGCTGTTTTTT. As protein: CASSPRPGVGTGELFF.

The V and J genes are TRBV30 and TRBJ1-2, with D perhaps matching TRBD1 (6 bases). Germline-derived CDR1 and CDR2 are GTSNPN and SVGIG (reference sequence). V was pared by 3 bases and J by 4 bases, with 21 bases between. This CDR3 is 16 amino acids long. The CDR3 loop reads CAWSPPGRGDFYGYTF. In nucleotides, the CDR3 is TGTGCCTGGAGCCCTCCCGGCAGGGGAGATTTCTATGGCTACACCTTC. The full variable domain, with the rest looked up from reference TRBV30 and TRBJ1-2, is SQTIHQWPATLVQPVGSPLSLECTVEGTSNPNLYWYRQAAGRGLQLLFYSVGIGQISSEVPQNLSASRPQDRQFILSSKKLLLSDSGFYLCAWSPPGRGDFYGYTFGSGTRLTVV.

This clonotype was observed at least ten times. This rearrangement joins TRBV6-4 to TRBJ2-1; 12 bases map to TRBD2. CDR1 is MRHNA and CDR2 is SNTAGT in the germline V gene. Trimming at V came to 3 bases and at J to 7 bases, leaving 4 bases not matched to a gene. The CDR3 is 15 residues long. In nucleotides, the CDR3 is TGTGCCAGCAGTGAGACGACTAGCGGGGGAAATGAGCAGTTCTTC. Translation: CASSETTSGGNEQFF.

The chain couples TRBV9 to TRBJ1-1; possibly TRBD1 for D (5 bases). The CDR3 runs to 17 residues. V was trimmed by 0 bases and J by 7 bases, leaving 22 bases between them. From germline, CDR1 is SGDLS and CDR2 YYNGEE. The CDR3 DNA reads TGTGCCAGCAGCGTAGAGGCTCAGGGCAGGCTTTCTCATGAAGCTTTCTTT. The encoded protein is CASSVEAQGRLSHEAFF.

The chain employs TRBV9 and TRBJ1-6; no firm D call. Trimming cost V 2 bases and J 8 bases, with 11 bases left between them. This CDR3 spans 14 amino acids. Germline CDR1 is SGDLS and CDR2 is YYNGEE. CDR3 sequence (DNA): TGTGCCAGCAGCGTGTCCCGCCAGGATTCACCCCTCCACTTT. Residues: CASSVSRQDSPLHF.

This clonotype was found many times. V and J are TRBV20-1 and TRBJ2-5; D gene uncertain. The CDR3 contains 11 residues. Germline V gives CDR1 DFQATT, CDR2 SNEGSKA (reference sequence). V lost 1 base to trimming and J lost 6 bases, with 6 bases between them. CDR3 region: CSARVLQTQYF. The CDR3 coding sequence is TGCAGTGCTAGAGTACTTCAGACCCAGTACTTC.

The chain combines TRBV29-1 with TRBJ2-7, with 7 bases fitting TRBD1. This CDR3 region has 12 residues. V shed 4 bases and J 2 bases; nucleotides not matched to a gene: 2. Germline CDR1 is SQVTM and CDR2 is ANQGSEA. This CDR3 reads CSVGGQTYEQYF. CDR3 sequence (DNA): TGCAGCGTTGGGGGACAGACCTACGAGCAGTACTTC.

This rearrangement joins TRBV19 to TRBJ1-2, with 8 bases matching TRBD1. CDR1 is LNHDA, CDR2 SQIVND, per germline (reference sequence). V lost 5 bases to trimming and J lost 4 bases; unmatched junction nucleotides: 9. CDR3 length: 15 amino acids. DNA for the CDR3: TGTGCCAGTAGTTCGCCCCCGACAGGGGTCTATGGCTACACCTTC. Amino acids: CASSSPPTGVYGYTF.

The chain recombines TRBV5-4 with TRBJ2-3, with TRBD2 matching 7 bases. The germline CDR1 and CDR2 sequences are SGHNT and YYREEE (reference sequence). This CDR3 region has 14 residues. With 1 base clipped from V and 8 bases from J, the junction kept 7 bases outside the gene matches. This CDR3 reads CASSLWGGLSTQYF. DNA for the CDR3: TGTGCCAGCAGCTTGTGGGGGGGGTTGAGTACGCAGTATTTT.